The 24 T cell receptor beta chains reported below all come from one sample, sequenced in a study of T cell changes during pregnancy in multiple sclerosis (dated by TCRdb to about 2019). Receptor amplification or capture employed the immunoSEQ multiplex PCR assay. As stored in TCRdb, this immuneACCESS dataset retains in-frame rearrangements with V and J assigned. A fraction of the clones does not appear; measured against another copy, unresolved V genes explain less than half of the discrepancy, and the remainder lacks a known reason. This sample holds 35,000 to 40,000 clones; 89% were observed only once. The ten top clones hold more than 0.7% of the sample. The sample here was CD4+ T cells from peripheral blood mononuclear cells, taken after pregnancy. These receptors were collected from a female donor in good health, enrolled as a control in a pregnancy study.

This chain links TRBV5-1 with TRBJ2-1; 13 nucleotides agree with TRBD2. The V gene's germline CDR1 is SGHRS and CDR2 YFSETQ. This CDR3 region has 13 residues. The J segment lost 8 bases and the V segment lost 9 bases, leaving 5 bases of the junction unmatched. CDR3 sequence reads: CATGLAGADEQFF. The CDR3 nucleotides read TGCGCCACCGGACTAGCGGGAGCTGATGAGCAGTTCTTC.

This clone was found once. This chain uses TRBV11-1 with TRBJ2-1; a weak D match, TRBD2 (5 bases). This CDR3 has 15 residues. Germline-derived CDR1 and CDR2 are SGHAT and FQDESV (reference sequence). Trimming pared 3 bases from V and 0 bases from J, leaving 9 bases between. CDR3: CASSFPGSSYNEQFF. The CDR3 DNA sequence: TGTGCCAGCAGCTTCCCGGGGAGCTCCTACAATGAGCAGTTCTTC.

This clone is a singleton in its sample. The chain carries TRBV5-1 and TRBJ2-1; no clear D gene. V was shortened by 4 bases and J by 5 bases, with 16 bases between the two germline ends. The CDR3 contains 15 residues. The V gene's germline CDR1 is SGHRS and CDR2 YFSETQ. Here the CDR3 DNA reads TGCGCCAGCAGCCCTCAGACCTCGAGCGACAATGAGCAGTTCTTC. Its protein product is CASSPQTSSDNEQFF.

This sequence joins TRBV7-2 and TRBJ2-2, with TRBD1 as a possible D gene (5 bases). Germline V CDR1 and CDR2: SGHTA, FQGNSA. The ends were cut back, 3 bases at V and 5 bases at J, with 13 bases in the middle. The CDR3 runs to 15 residues. The chain's CDR3 is CASSFRQGITGELFF. The CDR3, as DNA: TGTGCCAGCAGCTTTAGGCAGGGAATAACCGGGGAGCTGTTTTTT.

The gene calls are TRBV10-3 and TRBJ1-2, with 9 nucleotides matching TRBD1. Germline trimming cut 10 bases from V and 3 bases from J; bases unmatched to any gene: 9. Germline loops: CDR1 ENHRY, CDR2 SYGVKD. The CDR3 contains 14 residues. The CDR3 nucleotides read TGTGCCACCACGTTACAGGGGGCGGACTATGGCTACACCTTC. This codes for CATTLQGADYGYTF.

The chain couples TRBV5-6 to TRBJ2-1; 8 bases are shared with TRBD1. The germline V gene has CDR1 SGHDT and CDR2 YYEEEE. This CDR3 region has 14 residues. V trimming: 0 bases; J trimming: 10 bases; junction bases outside the gene matches: 6. The CDR3 coding sequence is TGTGCCAGCAGCTTGGGGCAGGGGGCTAGGGAGCAGTTCTTC. Protein: CASSLGQGAREQFF.

The chain joins TRBV27 to TRBJ2-7, with 10 nucleotides matching TRBD1. Germline lookup yields CDR1 MNHEY and CDR2 SMNVEV (reference sequence). CDR3 length equals 15 residues. V was pared by 5 bases and J by 12 bases, with 16 bases of the junction left unmatched. The CDR3 DNA is TGTGCCAGCAGTCCCCCCGGGACAGGGGCCGCCGGAGCGTACTTC. Amino acid sequence: CASSPPGTGAAGAYF.

The chain is built from TRBV5-1 and TRBJ1-1; a possible D gene is TRBD1 (6 bases). CDR3 length: 13 residues. Trimming shortened V by 4 bases and J by 8 bases, and 15 bases separated the two germline ends. Germline CDR1 reads SGHRS; CDR2 reads YFSETQ. CDR3 sequence: CASSPQGWPEAFF. The CDR3 region has the DNA TGCGCCAGCAGCCCACAGGGTTGGCCCGAAGCTTTCTTT.

The count of this clone is one. J is TRBJ2-5 and V is TRBV7-9; D uncertain. V lost 5 bases to trimming and J lost 2 bases, with 9 bases between them. Germline V gene sequence: CDR1 SEHNR, CDR2 FQNEAQ (reference sequence). This CDR3 contains 13 residues. The CDR3 spells CASSETGQETQYF. The CDR3, as DNA: TGTGCCAGCAGCGAGACCGGGCAAGAGACCCAGTACTTC.

This clone was detected once. The CDR3 DNA sequence: TGTGCCAGCAGCCGTAAAGGGACTGGTGAGCAGTTCTTC. This gives the protein CASSRKGTGEQFF. The chain employs TRBV11-1 and TRBJ2-1, with TRBD2 as a possible D gene (6 bases). This CDR3 is 13 amino acids long. Germline values: CDR1 SGHAT, CDR2 FQDESV (reference sequence). The V end was cut by 5 bases, the J end by 9 bases, with 14 bases between.

V is TRBV30 and J is TRBJ2-1; TRBD2 aligns across 10 bases. Germline V CDR1 and CDR2: GTSNPN, SVGIG (reference sequence). J lost 3 bases, V lost 4 bases, and 3 bases had no gene match. The CDR3 sequence is 14 residues long. The CDR3: CAWTTSGLYNEQFF. In DNA form, the CDR3 reads TGTGCCTGGACGACTAGCGGGCTCTACAATGAGCAGTTCTTC. The variable domain in full, completed from reference TRBV30 and TRBJ2-1, reads SQTIHQWPATLVQPVGSPLSLECTVEGTSNPNLYWYRQAAGRGLQLLFYSVGIGQISSEVPQNLSASRPQDRQFILSSKKLLLSDSGFYLCAWTTSGLYNEQFFGPGTRLTVL.

A few counts support this clone. The chain employs TRBV5-1 and TRBJ2-1; D remains ambiguous. The CDR3 is 14 residues long. Trimming pared 0 bases from V and 10 bases from J, leaving 14 bases between. In germline, CDR1 is SGHRS, CDR2 YFSETQ. The CDR3 sequence is CASSLEMVGSEQFF. Written as DNA, the CDR3 is TGCGCCAGCAGCTTGGAGATGGTGGGTAGCGAGCAGTTCTTC.

This sequence joins TRBV7-3 and TRBJ1-1; TRBD1 might be the D (6 bases). The CDR3 covers 14 residues. Germline lookup yields CDR1 SGHTA and CDR2 FQGTGA. Trimming pared 5 bases from V and 0 bases from J, leaving 10 bases between. Written as DNA, the CDR3 is TGTGCCAGCAGCCCAACAGGGATGAACACTGAAGCTTTCTTT. Translated, it gives CASSPTGMNTEAFF.

The V gene is TRBV5-1, the J gene TRBJ2-5; D possibly corresponds to TRBD1 (6 bases). Germline values: CDR1 SGHRS, CDR2 YFSETQ. V was pared by 7 bases and J by 2 bases, with 18 bases between. The length of the CDR3 is 15 residues. For the CDR3, the DNA is TGCGCCAGCGGGACCGCAGGGGACGTACAAGAGACCCAGTACTTC. Protein product: CASGTAGDVQETQYF. The variable domain in full, with the rest retrieved from reference TRBV5-1 and TRBJ2-5, is KAGVTQTPRYLIKTRGQQVTLSCSPISGHRSVSWYQQTPGQGLQFLFEYFSETQRNKGNFPGRFSGRQFSNSRSEMNVSTLELGDSALYLCASGTAGDVQETQYFGPGTRLLVL.

This chain uses TRBV11-2 with TRBJ2-5; D possibly corresponds to TRBD1 (6 bases). Per the germline V gene, CDR1 is SGHAT and CDR2 is FQNNGV. The V end lost 5 bases, the J end lost 5 bases, and 18 bases lay between the germline ends. This CDR3 is 15 amino acids long. The CDR3 is CASSRSGHGYETQYF. The CDR3 bases are TGTGCCAGCAGCCGGTCGGGACACGGGTACGAGACCCAGTACTTC. The entire variable domain, with the rest obtained from reference TRBV11-2 and TRBJ2-5, is as follows: EAGVAQSPRYKIIEKRQSVAFWCNPISGHATLYWYQQILGQGPKLLIQFQNNGVVDDSQLPKDRFSAERLKGVDSTLKIQPAKLEDSAVYLCASSRSGHGYETQYFGPGTRLLVL.

This chain joins TRBV5-6 and TRBJ1-2; 7 positions agree with TRBD1. In germline, CDR1 is SGHDT, CDR2 YYEEEE. V lost 3 bases and J lost 7; bases outside the gene matches: 9. The CDR3 is 14 amino acids. The CDR3 is CASSSGGRVGGYTF. The DNA of the CDR3 is TGTGCCAGCAGCTCAGGGGGACGAGTGGGTGGCTACACCTTC.

The rearrangement uses TRBV27 and TRBJ1-6; a weak D match, TRBD1 (6 bases). The CDR3 has 15 residues. Trimming pared 1 base from V and 7 bases from J, leaving 11 bases between. Germline V lookup: CDR1 MNHEY, CDR2 SMNVEV (reference sequence). CDR3 loop: CASSLFGGLNSPLHF. The CDR3 DNA sequence: TGTGCCAGCAGTTTATTCGGGGGGCTAAATTCACCCCTCCACTTT.

This chain uses TRBV28 with TRBJ1-2, with 7 positions matching TRBD1. V lost 7 bases to trimming and J lost 3 bases; unmatched junction nucleotides: 11. This CDR3 is built from 15 residues. CDR1 is MDHEN and CDR2 is SYDVKM in the germline V gene. The CDR3 coding sequence is TGTGCCAGCAATCTAGGGGGCAGGTTTGACTATGGCTACACCTTC. Protein sequence: CASNLGGRFDYGYTF.

This clone was recorded once. CDR3 sequence reads: CASTKSGLAGTGELFF. The CDR3 DNA follows: TGTGCCAGTACCAAGAGTGGGCTAGCGGGCACCGGGGAGCTGTTTTTT. The rearrangement uses TRBV19 and TRBJ2-2, with TRBD2 matching over 8 bases. This CDR3 comprises 16 residues. The V gene end was trimmed by 7 bases and the J gene end by 4 bases; junction bases not matched to a gene: 11. Germline V gene lookup returns CDR1 LNHDA and CDR2 SQIVND (reference sequence).

The rearrangement links TRBV19 to TRBJ1-1; D is perhaps TRBD1 (5 bases). The CDR3 has 16 residues. Trimming took off 5 bases at V and 0 bases at J, with 16 bases between the two ends. Per the germline V gene, CDR1 is LNHDA and CDR2 is SQIVND (reference sequence). This chain's CDR3 is CASSLGWGGMNTEAFF. As DNA, the CDR3 is TGTGCCAGTAGTCTCGGATGGGGCGGCATGAACACTGAAGCTTTCTTT.

This chain links TRBV18 with TRBJ1-1; a possible D gene is TRBD1 (5 bases). V was shortened by 0 bases and J by 3 bases, with 14 bases between the two germline ends. The CDR3 extends over 16 amino acids. CDR1 is KGHSH and CDR2 is LQKENI in the germline V gene. This CDR3 reads CASSPPPGRGDTEAFF. The CDR3 coding sequence is TGTGCCAGCTCACCACCTCCGGGTCGGGGGGACACTGAAGCTTTCTTT.

The chain links TRBV7-9 to TRBJ2-2, with TRBD1 matching 7 bases. Germline V lookup: CDR1 SEHNR, CDR2 FQNEAQ (reference sequence). V lost 5 bases to trimming and J lost 5 bases; unmatched junction nucleotides: 2. The CDR3 has 13 residues. The CDR3 DNA is TGTGCCAGCAGCGTGACAGGGACCGGGGAGCTGTTTTTT. Translated, it gives CASSVTGTGELFF.

The chain carries TRBV14 and TRBJ2-3, with D possibly being TRBD2 (6 bases). The germline V gene encodes CDR1 SGHDN and CDR2 FVKESK. The CDR3 contains 15 residues. V lost 4 bases and J 6 bases, leaving 17 bases between the germline ends. In DNA, the CDR3 is TGTGCCAGCAGCCCCCCTAGACTTGGGAGGGATACGCAGTATTTT. This gives the protein CASSPPRLGRDTQYF.

The chain carries TRBV28 and TRBJ1-2; TRBD1 matches 7 bases. Germline V gene sequence: CDR1 MDHEN, CDR2 SYDVKM. Unmatched junction bases numbered 2, after V lost 6 bases and J lost 1 base. This CDR3 has 13 residues. This CDR3 reads CASRSGGNYGYTF. The CDR3 bases are TGTGCCAGCAGGTCAGGGGGTAACTATGGCTACACCTTC.